This entry concerns a single T cell receptor (beta chain). Its antigen target is currently unknown. It has no much larger one-base neighbor in the sample; base qualities were not kept. The sample comes from a study of long-term antiretroviral therapy in people with HIV (dated by TCRdb to the early 2020s). Regarding the study in general: The earliest samples were collected roughly a decade before the 2015 WHO recommendation for immediate ART, at a time when ART was usually postponed until CD4 counts fell. A retrospective serial study tested whether ART initiation and durable HIV suppression were associated with changes in peripheral blood TRB repertoire composition and diversity. From 30 adults with confirmed HIV infection, the cohort provided under 200 cryopreserved PBMC samples, gathered serially across a mean of around six years (range 1-12). Of the approximately 30 participants with HIV, some 12 were female. No cross-contamination during QIAcube processing was seen in test extractions of a monoclonal T-cell line run alongside 33 polyclonal samples. Overall results and qualifications from the work: Narrower CDR3 length ranges were observed in HIV repertoires than in controls, and an antigen-experienced repertoire with only a slight naive shift after ART was suggested by the network structure. At every time point, the repertoire was dominated by expanded TRB clones first identified before ART initiation, although this dominance fluctuated and, in many PLHIV, declined after ART. The samples were dated from the mid-2000s to the late 2010s, and the ART regimens that were used may be less effective than current ART regimens. Starting ART was linked to a significant rise in TRB diversity, yet even with long-term ART the diversity remained significantly lower than in transplant donor controls. Because cell numbers in pre-ART samples were limited, unsorted PBMC were profiled instead of sorted CD4+ and CD8+ T cells. Inferences about post-ART repertoire changes were limited because no data were available on ART adherence, viral resistance or therapy changes. Limited PBMC availability meant only the TCR beta chain was sequenced, without alpha chain pairing.

Sequencing of the TRB variable region was done with the immunoSEQ hsTCRB v3.0 assay at survey level resolution. A depth of about 35,000-50,000 T-cell genomes per sample was targeted for TRB sequencing. An Illumina MiSeq with a v3 150-cycle kit was used to sequence the pooled TRB libraries. Per the authors' processing: Repertoire analysis was performed in R inside a reproducible Nextflow workflow that covered QC, data transformation and analysis. LymphoSeq2, an R package for AIRR-Seq data exploration, was used to implement custom analyses. After excluding several samples that yielded fewer than 5000 total TRB sequences, approximately 170 HIV repertoires remained for analysis. Among the 180 to 200 retained HIV repertoires, roughly 60 were collected before ART initiation and 120 to 130 were collected after ART initiation. Repertoires were downsampled to 5000 TRB nucleotide sequences, with summary statistics averaged over 100 downsampling iterations. TRB sequences were retained for analysis only if CDR3 regions of at least seven amino acids were present. Two measures captured diversity: a Shannon entropy-derived clonality score and the Gini coefficient. In the repertoire networks, any two of the top 5000 CDR3 amino acid sequences were connected whenever the two sequences differed by an edit distance of one. For TRB CDR3 amino acid sequences, GLIPH2 was used to predict antigen specificity groups and MHC restriction. Known CMV, EBV, HIV or tissue antigen associations were flagged by matching CDR3 amino acid sequences against VDJdb and McPAS-TCR. Pre-ART, post-ART and control groups were compared with Wilcoxon signed-rank tests and Holm-Bonferroni correction. Imported from immuneACCESS, the table was reduced by TCRdb to in-frame sequences with V and J called. These copies leave out some clones; in studies compared against another copy, an unresolved V gene accounts for under half, and the cause of the remainder is not known. V and J calls plus clone size are reproduced from that table; the DNA served to infer D and trimming. The sample profile shows 15,000 to 25,000 clones; 90% of them were found once. The ten most abundant clones make up roughly a tenth of the sample.

CDR1 and CDR2 (SNHLY, FYNNEI) derive from the germline V gene. The trim is 7 bases for V and 3 bases for J, with a gap of 13 bases between the germline ends. From the cysteine through the phenylalanine, the CDR3 covers 14 amino acids. The read is trimmed to its CDR3 DNA, 42 bases read in frame from base 1. To be included, a participant needed at least one PBMC sample from before ART initiation plus at least two post-ART samples. Every participant with HIV received treatment in the United States of America. Cryopreserved samples of roughly 0.85-11 million PBMC were thawed and washed before DNA extraction. At the time of the earliest PBMC sample for each participant with HIV, ages ranged from roughly 23 to 55 years. Each participant contributed PBMC samples from 1-4 timepoints before ART initiation and 2-8 timepoints after ART initiation, with a median of 7 samples. For every participant, serial HIV viral load, CD4+ T-cell count, ART history and demographic data were obtained. Genomic DNA was extracted from unsorted PBMC with a Qiagen kit on a QIAcube, with processing performed in batches of 12 samples.

The rearrangement joined TRBV2 to TRBJ2-1; the D gene could be either TRBD1 or TRBD2, each agreeing at 5 bases. This TCR was recovered from a woman in her 30s with HIV. The starting material was unsorted PBMCs, obtained approximately 4.4 years before starting antiretroviral therapy. The CDR3 here reads CASIRDRHYNEQFF. The DNA sequence is TGTGCCAGCATCAGGGACCGGCACTACAATGAGCAGTTCTTC. Where the CDR3 stops, the reference TRBV2 and TRBJ2-1 genes take over; the full variable domain is EPEVTQTPSHQVTQMGQEVILRCVPISNHLYFYWYRQILGQKVEFLVSFYNNEISEKSEIFDDQFSVERPDGSNFTLKIRSTKLEDSAMYFCASIRDRHYNEQFFGPGTRLTVL.